These 22 T cell receptor beta chains originate from one sample sequenced in a study of STAT5B mutations in CD4+ large granular lymphocyte leukemia. Libraries were prepared by immunoSEQ multiplex PCR; TCRdb keeps only in-frame clonotypes and omits some of them. The table records under 25,000 clones, 70% to 80% of them present only once. Specimen: CD4+ T cells from blood buffy coats. All receptors come from a human donor in good health.

The chain joins TRBV29-1 to TRBJ2-1; D is possibly TRBD2 (6 bases). Trimming left V 1 base short and J 6 bases short, with 13 bases between. CDR3 length: 14 residues. CDR1 is SQVTM and CDR2 is ANQGSEA in the germline V gene. The chain's CDR3 is CSVEVVGGFNEQFF. CDR3 nucleotides: TGCAGCGTTGAAGTCGTCGGAGGGTTCAATGAGCAGTTCTTC.

The rearrangement links TRBV7-2 to TRBJ1-1, with 7 bases that match TRBD1. Trimming took 5 bases from V and 1 from J; bases not matched to a gene: 7. The CDR3 sequence is 15 residues long. Germline V gene data show CDR1 as SGHTA and CDR2 as FQGNSA. CDR3: CASSLQTGRNTEAFF. For the CDR3, the DNA is TGTGCCAGCAGCCTCCAGACAGGGAGGAACACTGAAGCTTTCTTT.

The genes are TRBV7-4 and TRBJ2-3, with a possible D match to TRBD2 (5 bases). The CDR3 has 15 amino acids. V dropped 5 bases and J dropped 5 bases, with 17 bases sitting between them. CDR1 and CDR2 from the germline V gene are SGHVT and SQSDAQ. The CDR3 DNA sequence: TGTGCCAGCAGCCTCAGGACCTTCGCGGGAGATACGCAGTATTTT. Encoded protein: CASSLRTFAGDTQYF.

The chain carries TRBV10-3 and TRBJ1-2, with 7 bases fitting TRBD1. Germline V gene lookup returns CDR1 ENHRY and CDR2 SYGVKD. This CDR3 is built from 13 residues. Germline trimming cut 8 bases from V and 9 bases from J; bases unmatched to any gene: 12. DNA of the CDR3: TGTGCCATCGTCGCACGACAGGGCCTGAGCTACACCTTC. Translating it yields CAIVARQGLSYTF.

V usage is TRBV27 and J usage is TRBJ2-7; possible D gene TRBD2, 6 bases. V dropped 3 bases and J dropped 2 bases, with 11 bases sitting between them. The CDR3 length is 14 residues. Germline CDR1 and CDR2: MNHEY and SMNVEV (reference sequence). The CDR3 sequence is CASSFGRRAYEQYF. The CDR3, as DNA: TGTGCCAGCAGTTTCGGCCGGAGGGCCTACGAGCAGTACTTC.

The chain joins TRBV7-3 to TRBJ1-2; D is unclear. The V gene's germline CDR1 is SGHTA and CDR2 FQGTGA. Trimming pared 2 bases from V and 8 bases from J, leaving 15 bases between. The length of the CDR3 is 14 residues. The CDR3 DNA is TGTGCCAGCAGCTTAGTATCCGTTCGAAACGGCTACACCTTC. It yields the protein CASSLVSVRNGYTF.

The rearrangement uses TRBV28 and TRBJ1-3, with D possibly matching TRBD1 (5 bases). Germline CDR1 MDHEN, CDR2 SYDVKM. CDR3 length: 15 residues. V was trimmed by 6 bases and J by 4 bases, leaving 16 bases between them. CDR3 nucleotide sequence: TGTGCCAGCAGCACCACTGGGGGTACGGGAAACACCATATATTTT. Encoded protein: CASSTTGGTGNTIYF.

The V call is TRBV14, the J call TRBJ1-3; D is uncertain. CDR1 SGHDN and CDR2 FVKESK come from the germline V gene. Trimming took 1 base from V and 0 from J, leaving 10 bases between them. The CDR3 loop spans 16 amino acids. The CDR3 DNA reads as TGTGCCAGCAGCCAAGTTCCGGGATACTCTGGAAACACCATATATTTT. This codes for CASSQVPGYSGNTIYF.

The chain is built from TRBV15 and TRBJ1-2, with D hard to call. V lost 3 bases and J lost 4, with 3 bases in between. The CDR3 covers 11 residues. Per germline, CDR1 LNHNV and CDR2 YYDKDF (reference sequence). CDR3 nucleotide sequence: TGTGCCACCAGCAGCCCCTATGGCTACACCTTC. This translates into CATSSPYGYTF.

The chain employs TRBV9 and TRBJ1-1; 9 bases agree with TRBD1. The CDR3 is 13 residues long. The V and J ends lost 6 bases and 11 bases, in that order; junction bases with no gene match: 11. Germline loops: CDR1 SGDLS, CDR2 YYNGEE. In DNA, the CDR3 is TGTGCCAGCACCCAACTGGACAGGGGTCGGGCTTTCTTT. Amino acids: CASTQLDRGRAFF.

V is TRBV28 and J is TRBJ2-7; the D is unclear. Trimming removed 4 bases from V and 4 bases from J, with 11 bases in between. From germline, CDR1 is MDHEN and CDR2 SYDVKM. CDR3 size: 13 residues. The CDR3 region is CASSSIQRYEQYF. CDR3 sequence (DNA): TGTGCCAGCAGTTCCATACAACGATACGAGCAGTACTTC.

This clone turned up a few times. J is TRBJ2-2 and V is TRBV28; no clear D gene. Deletions cut 5 bases from V and 8 bases from J, with 6 bases between. Germline CDR1 and CDR2: MDHEN and SYDVKM. The length of the CDR3 is 11 residues. CDR3 in amino acids: CASSPFGELFF. CDR3 nucleotide sequence: TGTGCCAGCAGTCCTTTTGGGGAGCTGTTTTTT.

This clone came up a few times. V usage is TRBV5-6 and J usage is TRBJ2-1; 10 positions match TRBD2. J was trimmed by 3 bases and V by 7 bases; bases with no gene match: 7. CDR3 size: 15 residues. In germline, CDR1 is SGHDT, CDR2 YYEEEE. CDR3 sequence: CASARLAGDYNEQFF. DNA for the CDR3: TGTGCCAGCGCCAGGCTAGCGGGAGACTACAATGAGCAGTTCTTC.

The chain carries TRBV19 and TRBJ1-2; TRBD1 aligns across 7 bases. Germline CDR1 reads LNHDA; CDR2 reads SQIVND (reference sequence). The V and J ends lost 6 bases and 4 bases, in that order; junction bases with no gene match: 11. The CDR3 consists of 15 residues. DNA of the CDR3: TGTGCCAGTAGCCCACAGGGGAACAGCGTCTATGGCTACACCTTC. It is translated as CASSPQGNSVYGYTF.

In DNA form, the CDR3 reads TGCGCCAGCAGCAGGTTAGGGACAGGGAACCAAGAGACCCAGTACTTC. Amino acids: CASSRLGTGNQETQYF. The rearrangement uses TRBV4-1 and TRBJ2-5; TRBD1 aligns across 9 bases. Looked up from germline, CDR1 is MGHRA and CDR2 is YSYEKL. The length of the CDR3 is 16 residues. V was clipped by 5 bases and J by 0 bases; unmatched bases: 7.

This clone showed up just a few times. The chain couples TRBV30 to TRBJ1-3; D gene ambiguous. V was trimmed by 3 bases and J by 0 bases, leaving 9 bases between them. The CDR3 has 14 amino acids. Germline values: CDR1 GTSNPN, CDR2 SVGIG (reference sequence). CDR3 protein: CAWRDGFSGNTIYF. DNA of the CDR3: TGTGCCTGGAGGGACGGATTCTCTGGAAACACCATATATTTT. Combining the CDR3 with reference TRBV30 and TRBJ1-3 gives the whole variable domain SQTIHQWPATLVQPVGSPLSLECTVEGTSNPNLYWYRQAAGRGLQLLFYSVGIGQISSEVPQNLSASRPQDRQFILSSKKLLLSDSGFYLCAWRDGFSGNTIYFGEGSWLTVV.

This clone was seen a single time. This chain connects TRBV5-1 to TRBJ1-1; TRBD1 matches at 8 bases. J gave up 5 bases and V 4 bases, and 19 bases lay outside the gene matches. The CDR3 runs 18 residues. CDR1 is SGHRS and CDR2 is YFSETQ in the germline V gene. The CDR3 sequence: CASSPEPLAGGVDTEAFF. DNA for the CDR3: TGCGCCAGCAGCCCGGAACCCCTTGCAGGGGGCGTAGATACTGAAGCTTTCTTT.

In its sample, this clone was seen once. DNA of the CDR3: TGTGCCACCAGCAGAGATCAGGGGGGGCGTGGAAACACCATATATTTT. Translated, it gives CATSRDQGGRGNTIYF. The chain is built from TRBV15 and TRBJ1-3; 7 nucleotides align to TRBD1. V lost 0 bases to trimming and J lost 3 bases; unmatched junction nucleotides: 5. Germline V lookup: CDR1 LNHNV, CDR2 YYDKDF (reference sequence). This CDR3 is built from 16 residues.

This chain connects TRBV7-2 to TRBJ1-5, with 10 bases fitting TRBD1. Germline assignment: CDR1 SGHTA and CDR2 FQGNSA. V was pared by 5 bases and J by 3 bases, with 13 bases of the junction left unmatched. The CDR3 totals 18 residues. The chain's CDR3 is CASSIIPRDRGYNQPQHF. In DNA form, the CDR3 reads TGTGCCAGCAGCATAATACCCCGGGACAGGGGTTACAATCAGCCCCAGCATTTT.

The chain recombines TRBV4-2 with TRBJ1-2; 10 nucleotides align to TRBD1. CDR3 length equals 17 residues. The V gene end was trimmed by 3 bases and the J gene end by 6 bases; junction bases not matched to a gene: 13. The germline gives CDR1 LGHNA, CDR2 YNFKEQ. CDR3: CASSHYTWGDRGHGYTF. As DNA, the CDR3 is TGTGCCAGCAGCCACTACACTTGGGGGGACAGGGGCCATGGCTACACCTTC.

The gene calls are TRBV5-1 and TRBJ1-2; TRBD1 matches 9 bases. Germline CDR1 and CDR2: SGHRS and YFSETQ. The CDR3 is 15 amino acids. Trimming at V came to 4 bases and at J to 2 bases, leaving 6 bases not matched to a gene. The CDR3: CASSPGQGPNYGYTF. The DNA of the CDR3 is TGCGCCAGCAGCCCGGGACAGGGTCCGAACTATGGCTACACCTTC.

The chain recombines TRBV11-2 with TRBJ2-7; 9 nucleotides line up with TRBD1. Germline CDR1 and CDR2: SGHAT and FQNNGV. The junction had 8 bases not matched to a gene; V was cut back by 7 bases and J by 4 bases. The CDR3 has 14 residues. For the CDR3, the DNA is TGTGCCAGCAACCTACAGGGGGCGGTTTACGAGCAGTACTTC. Protein product: CASNLQGAVYEQYF.